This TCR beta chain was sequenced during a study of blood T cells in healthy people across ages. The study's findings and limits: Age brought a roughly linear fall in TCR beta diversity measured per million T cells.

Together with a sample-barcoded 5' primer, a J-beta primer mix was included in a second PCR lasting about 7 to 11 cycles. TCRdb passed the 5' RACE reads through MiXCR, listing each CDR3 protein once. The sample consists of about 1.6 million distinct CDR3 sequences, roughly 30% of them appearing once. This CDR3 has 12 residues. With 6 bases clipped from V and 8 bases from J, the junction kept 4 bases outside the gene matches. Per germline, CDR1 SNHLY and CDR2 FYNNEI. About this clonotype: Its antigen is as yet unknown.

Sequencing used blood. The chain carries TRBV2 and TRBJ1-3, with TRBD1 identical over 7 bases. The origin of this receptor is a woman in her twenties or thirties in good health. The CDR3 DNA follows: TGTGCCAGCAGGAACAGGGGTGACACCATATATTTT. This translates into CASRNRGDTIYF.